This paragraph covers one T cell receptor beta chain sequence. Participants had their cohort set by participant-reported clinical history. This entry is derived from a study of blood T cell repertoires in COVID-19. Across the whole study: PBMCs, B-cell-depleted T cells, or T cells provided the cDNA or gDNA that made up the material.

V lost 0 bases and J 9 bases, leaving 3 bases between the germline ends. Germline V CDR1 and CDR2: ENHRY, SYGVKD. The length of the CDR3 is 11 residues. The table came from immunoSEQ multiplex PCR; TCRdb's copy has only in-frame clones and leaves some out. The sample gives fewer than 450,000 clones, roughly 88% of which show up once; roughly 0.66% is in the top ten. The chain couples TRBV10-3 to TRBJ2-1, with no clear D. The sequence was collected from a man between 18 and 35 years old who had recovered from COVID-19. The sequencing input was PBMCs or T cells enriched from blood (not recorded which). In DNA form, the CDR3 reads TGTGCCATCAGTGAGTCGAGTGAGCAGTTCTTC. Protein product: CAISESSEQFF.